This T cell receptor beta chain comes out of a study of Ad26.COV2.S vaccination and SARS-CoV-2 variants. Study findings and constraints: Vaccine recipients showed a spike-specific TCR breadth that was higher than in placebo recipients. Possibly, TCR breadth and depth analyses underestimated total T cell responses. People who got the vaccine or the placebo had similar non-spike TCR breadth.

A remark on this clone: What it recognizes is unknown. This same CDR3 is encoded by further DNA sequences in the sample.

The treatment was: around 19 received Ad26.COV2.S at low or high dose, single or two shots; about five received placebo; per-sample allocation not given. The investigators took samples on day 63 after the first vaccine or placebo injection. The administered vaccine (an Ad26 vector) expressed Wuhan-strain SARS-CoV-2 spike. The table came from immunoSEQ multiplex PCR; TCRdb's copy has only in-frame clones and leaves some out. Of hundreds of thousands of clones in the sample, about nine tenths were seen once. This receptor was obtained from a person aged 18-65 years who received the Ad26.COV2.S COVID-19 vaccine or a placebo. The specimen comprised peripheral blood, sampled in a trial of Ad26.COV2.S vaccine versus placebo.

The CDR3 DNA reads as TGTGCCAGCAGCTTGGCCGGGACAGGGTCCTACGAGCAGTACTTC. Translating gives CASSLAGTGSYEQYF. The chain uses TRBV5-4 and TRBJ2-7; 9 nucleotides agree with TRBD1. The CDR3 is 15 amino acids. V trimming: 0 bases; J trimming: 1 base; junction bases outside the gene matches: 2. Per germline, CDR1 SGHNT and CDR2 YYREEE (reference sequence).